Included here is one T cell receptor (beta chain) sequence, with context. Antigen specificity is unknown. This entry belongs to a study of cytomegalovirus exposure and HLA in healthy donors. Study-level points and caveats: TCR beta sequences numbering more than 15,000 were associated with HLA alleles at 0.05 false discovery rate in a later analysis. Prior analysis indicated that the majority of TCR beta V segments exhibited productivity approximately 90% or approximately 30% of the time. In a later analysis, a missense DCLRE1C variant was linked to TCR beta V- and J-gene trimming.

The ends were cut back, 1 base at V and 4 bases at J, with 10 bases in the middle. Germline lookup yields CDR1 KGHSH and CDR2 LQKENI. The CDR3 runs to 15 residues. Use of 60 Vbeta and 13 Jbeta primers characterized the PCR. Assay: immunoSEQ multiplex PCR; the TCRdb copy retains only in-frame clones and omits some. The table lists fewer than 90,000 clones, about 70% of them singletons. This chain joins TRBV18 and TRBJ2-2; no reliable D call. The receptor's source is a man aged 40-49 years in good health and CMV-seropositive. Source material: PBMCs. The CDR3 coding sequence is TGTGCCAGCTCACCACGGCTACGAGGCACCGGGGAGCTGTTTTTT. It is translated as CASSPRLRGTGELFF.